This T cell receptor beta chain stems from a study of blood T cell repertoires in COVID-19. Only in-frame clones appear in the TCRdb table, and some are missing; sequencing was by immunoSEQ multiplex PCR. This sample has about 360,000 clones; roughly 86% occur once, and the top ten carry 1.3%. Cohort placement rested on clinical history that participants reported themselves. The germline V and J ends were trimmed by 4 bases and 1 base, with 11 bases remaining between them. Germline V CDR1 and CDR2: SNHLY, FYNNEI. This CDR3 has 14 residues. Sequencing used PBMCs or T cells enriched from blood (not recorded which). This chain joins TRBV2 and TRBJ2-7, with D possibly TRBD1 on 7 matching bases. This clonotype originated in a young man who had recovered from COVID-19. CDR3: CASSGQGGSYEQYF. The CDR3 nucleotides are TGTGCCAGCAGTGGACAGGGAGGATCCTACGAGCAGTACTTC.